Shown below are 32 T cell receptor beta chains from a single sample sequenced in a study of shared clonotypes between healthy human individuals. Cells designated naive CD8 were CD45RO-negative and were positively selected for CCR7, with terminally differentiated effector memory CD45RA+ cells excluded. Some clones are missing from TCRdb's copy, which holds only in-frame ones; the method was immunoSEQ multiplex PCR. The sample consists of approximately 600,000 clones, about 95% of them appearing once. Sequencing was carried out using naive CD8+ T cells sorted from blood. These receptors were collected from a woman in her thirties in good health.

This CDR3 reads CATSRDLEGGSPLHF. CDR3 DNA: TGTGCCACCAGCAGAGATCTCGAGGGTGGTTCACCCCTCCACTTT. This chain links TRBV15 with TRBJ1-6; the D is unclear. V was pared by 0 bases and J by 9 bases, with 12 bases between. Germline lookup yields CDR1 LNHNV and CDR2 YYDKDF (reference sequence). The CDR3 spans 15 residues. The complete variable domain, with remaining parts taken from reference TRBV15 and TRBJ1-6, reads DAMVIQNPRYQVTQFGKPVTLSCSQTLNHNVMYWYQQKSSQAPKLLFHYYDKDFNNEADTPDNFQSRRPNTSFCFLDIRSPGLGDTAMYLCATSRDLEGGSPLHFGNGTRLTVT.

J is TRBJ1-2 and V is TRBV7-9; 9 bases align to TRBD1. V shed 5 bases, J shed 3 bases, and the junction held 4 bases outside the gene matches. The germline V gene has CDR1 SEHNR and CDR2 FQNEAQ (reference sequence). CDR3 length: 14 residues. CDR3 amino acids: CASSPGQGYYGYTF. The CDR3 DNA is TGTGCCAGCAGCCCGGGACAGGGATACTATGGCTACACCTTC.

The rearrangement joins TRBV18 to TRBJ2-7; D may be TRBD1 (6 bases). CDR3 size: 16 residues. The germline CDR1 and CDR2 sequences are KGHSH and LQKENI. V lost 2 bases and J 2 bases, leaving 16 bases between the germline ends. CDR3 DNA sequence: TGTGCCAGCTCACCAACCTGGACAGCGGAAACCTACGAGCAGTACTTC. Translation: CASSPTWTAETYEQYF.

The genes are TRBV7-6 and TRBJ2-7, with no clear D. Per the germline V gene, CDR1 is SGHVS and CDR2 is FNYEAQ. The CDR3 has 12 amino acids. Trimming left V 3 bases short and J 7 bases short, with 10 bases between. CDR3: CASSLQPHEQYF. DNA for the CDR3: TGTGCCAGCAGCTTGCAACCCCATGAGCAGTACTTC.

The J gene is TRBJ1-1, the V gene TRBV4-2; D is ambiguous. CDR3 length: 17 amino acids. Germline CDR1 reads LGHNA; CDR2 reads YNFKEQ. Deletions cut 0 bases from V and 0 bases from J, with 14 bases between. CDR3 nucleotide sequence: TGTGCCAGCAGCCAAGACCCAGGCGGGGAAATGAACACTGAAGCTTTCTTT. As protein: CASSQDPGGEMNTEAFF.

V and J are TRBV6-1 and TRBJ2-7; D may be TRBD2 (5 bases). CDR1 MNHNS and CDR2 SASEGT come from the germline V gene. The CDR3 totals 16 residues. V gave up 1 base and J gave up 3 bases, with 16 bases separating them. The CDR3 is CASSEGRASSYYEQYF. In DNA form, the CDR3 reads TGTGCCAGCAGTGAAGGGCGGGCTAGCTCCTACTACGAGCAGTACTTC.

The rearrangement uses TRBV28 and TRBJ2-5; D gene uncertain. The J call is uncertain, as TRBJ2-7 better fits the DNA end. The CDR3 is 11 amino acids. Germline V gives CDR1 MDHEN, CDR2 SYDVKM. The DNA for the CDR3 is TGTGCCAGCAGTTATGCCTACGAGCAGTACTTC. This gives the protein CASSYAYEQYF.

The rearrangement joins TRBV5-4 to TRBJ2-7; TRBD2 matches 7 bases. The CDR3 spans 13 residues. Unmatched junction bases numbered 5, after V lost 4 bases and J lost 4 bases. The germline V gene has CDR1 SGHNT and CDR2 YYREEE (reference sequence). The CDR3 reads CASSQPGGYEQYF. Written as DNA, the CDR3 is TGTGCCAGCAGCCAGCCGGGGGGTTACGAGCAGTACTTC.

This chain links TRBV28 with TRBJ2-1; unclear D gene. Germline V CDR1 and CDR2: MDHEN, SYDVKM. The CDR3 is made up of 15 amino acids. V shed 2 bases and J shed 0 bases, with 8 bases lying between them. CDR3 nucleotide sequence: TGTGCCAGCAGTTTAACTATAAGCTCCTACAATGAGCAGTTCTTC. Residues: CASSLTISSYNEQFF.

J is TRBJ1-6 and V is TRBV28; D is ambiguous. The CDR3 is 12 residues long. Between the trimmed V and J ends, which lost 3 bases and 9 bases, there was a span of 6 bases. Germline-derived CDR1 and CDR2 are MDHEN and SYDVKM. CDR3 protein: CASSFGSSPLHF. The DNA of the CDR3 is TGTGCCAGCAGTTTCGGGAGTTCACCCCTCCACTTT.

This clone came up once. The chain employs TRBV27 and TRBJ2-1; a possible D gene is TRBD2 (6 bases). Trimming removed 2 bases from V and 6 bases from J, with 11 bases in between. Per the germline V gene, CDR1 is MNHEY and CDR2 is SMNVEV (reference sequence). The CDR3 spans 14 residues. CDR3 DNA: TGTGCCAGCAGTTTAGGTCTAGCGCCCAATGAGCAGTTCTTC. Translated, it gives CASSLGLAPNEQFF.

To note about this clone: This same CDR3 is encoded by further DNA sequences in the sample. V and J are TRBV27 and TRBJ2-3; 10 bases agree with TRBD2. This CDR3 has 15 amino acids. Germline V lookup: CDR1 MNHEY, CDR2 SMNVEV (reference sequence). The ends lost 2 bases at V and 1 base at J; junction bases unmatched: 0. DNA for the CDR3: TGTGCCAGCAGTTTAGGGACTAGCGGCACAGATACGCAGTATTTT. This sequence encodes CASSLGTSGTDTQYF.

Of note for this clone: At the DNA level, this CDR3 is encoded by other sequences in the same sample as well. The chain joins TRBV27 to TRBJ2-7; D gene ambiguous. The germline V gene encodes CDR1 MNHEY and CDR2 SMNVEV (reference sequence). V lost 3 bases, J lost 4 bases, and 10 bases lay in between. There are 13 residues in the CDR3. For the CDR3, the DNA is TGTGCCAGCAGTTTCGCAGGTGGTTACGAGCAGTACTTC. As protein: CASSFAGGYEQYF.

This clone was observed once. The junction departs from the called germline gene at one end, perhaps through a read error. The chain is built from TRBV4-2 and TRBJ1-5; 7 nucleotides line up with TRBD1. The germline V gene has CDR1 LGHNA and CDR2 YNFKEQ. The CDR3 covers 15 residues. The CDR3 loop is CANSQAVRGTQPQHF. Here the CDR3 DNA reads TGTGCCAACAGCCAAGCGGTCAGGGGGACTCAGCCCCAGCATTTT.

This chain uses TRBV27 with TRBJ2-3, with 8 bases aligning to TRBD2. This CDR3 has 13 residues. Trimming removed 6 bases from V and 4 bases from J; junction bases left unmatched: 3. CDR1 is MNHEY, CDR2 SMNVEV, per germline (reference sequence). CDR3 sequence reads: CASRSGSSDTQYF. DNA of the CDR3: TGTGCCAGCAGGAGCGGGAGTTCAGATACGCAGTATTTT.

CDR3 sequence (DNA): TGTGCCAGCAGCTCAACTAGCGGGAGAAATACAGATACGCAGTATTTT. The encoded protein is CASSSTSGRNTDTQYF. The J gene is TRBJ2-3, the V gene TRBV11-1; 11 bases map to TRBD2. Germline V gene data show CDR1 as SGHAT and CDR2 as FQDESV (reference sequence). This CDR3 is 16 amino acids long. J lost 3 bases, V lost 4 bases, and 6 bases had no gene match.

The chain employs TRBV28 and TRBJ1-1, with 7 bases that match TRBD1. J lost 2 bases, V lost 1 base, and 16 bases had no gene match. The CDR3 runs 19 residues. Germline CDR1 is MDHEN and CDR2 is SYDVKM. CDR3 in DNA: TGTGCCAGCAGTTTATCAGGATTCGGGGCAGGGGGAAGAAACACTGAAGCTTTCTTT. It translates to CASSLSGFGAGGRNTEAFF. Full variable domain (missing parts from reference TRBV28 and TRBJ1-1): DVKVTQSSRYLVKRTGEKVFLECVQDMDHENMFWYRQDPGLGLRLIYFSYDVKMKEKGDIPEGYSVSREKKERFSLILESASTNQTSMYLCASSLSGFGAGGRNTEAFFGQGTRLTVV.

This clone has only one observation. The genes are TRBV28 and TRBJ2-3; D possibly corresponds to TRBD2 (6 bases). Germline CDR1 reads MDHEN; CDR2 reads SYDVKM. The CDR3 is 14 residues long. V gave up 6 bases and J gave up 5 bases, with 15 bases separating them. Written as DNA, the CDR3 is TGTGCCAGCAGGGAGGGTCAGCAGGTAGATACGCAGTATTTT. Translating it yields CASREGQQVDTQYF.

This chain links TRBV7-6 with TRBJ2-2; D gene uncertain. Trimming pared 5 bases from V and 0 bases from J, leaving 13 bases between. In germline, CDR1 is SGHVS, CDR2 FNYEAQ. CDR3 size: 16 residues. The CDR3 spells CASSIPTGPNTGELFF. In DNA, the CDR3 is TGTGCCAGCAGCATCCCGACTGGGCCGAACACCGGGGAGCTGTTTTTT.

Comment on this clone: This sample includes further DNA sequences coding for the same CDR3. The V call is TRBV19, the J call TRBJ2-7, with TRBD1 matching 11 bases. CDR1 and CDR2 (germline): LNHDA, SQIVND (reference sequence). V lost 6 bases, J lost 3 bases, and 4 bases stayed unmatched. CDR3 length: 14 amino acids. The CDR3 DNA reads as TGTGCCAGTAGCCCCGGGACAGGGGGCTACGAGCAGTACTTC. It encodes CASSPGTGGYEQYF.

V usage is TRBV2 and J usage is TRBJ2-3, with TRBD2 identical over 13 bases. This CDR3 region has 15 residues. The germline V gene encodes CDR1 SNHLY and CDR2 FYNNEI. Losses at the gene ends were 8 bases for V and 3 bases for J; bases not matched to a gene: 5. The CDR3 loop reads CASVGTSGTTDTQYF. The CDR3 nucleotides are TGTGCCAGCGTAGGGACTAGCGGGACGACAGATACGCAGTATTTT.

The V gene is TRBV5-1, the J gene TRBJ1-1; the D is unclear. Germline-derived CDR1 and CDR2 are SGHRS and YFSETQ. Trimming stripped 6 bases from V and 4 bases from J, with 10 bases between. The CDR3 totals 12 residues. CDR3 sequence (DNA): TGCGCCAGCAATGGGGAGGCCACTGAAGCTTTCTTT. This gives the protein CASNGEATEAFF. Full variable domain (missing parts from reference TRBV5-1 and TRBJ1-1): KAGVTQTPRYLIKTRGQQVTLSCSPISGHRSVSWYQQTPGQGLQFLFEYFSETQRNKGNFPGRFSGRQFSNSRSEMNVSTLELGDSALYLCASNGEATEAFFGQGTRLTVV.

This chain uses TRBV27 with TRBJ2-7, with D possibly matching TRBD1 (6 bases). V gave up 2 bases and J gave up 3 bases, with 11 bases separating them. The CDR3 spans 14 residues. CDR1 and CDR2 from the germline V gene are MNHEY and SMNVEV (reference sequence). The CDR3 reads CASSLMGAGYEQYF. The CDR3 nucleotides are TGTGCCAGCAGTTTAATGGGGGCGGGCTACGAGCAGTACTTC.

This clone was recorded once. The rearrangement joins TRBV27 to TRBJ2-7; D is unresolved. This CDR3 contains 15 residues. CDR1 and CDR2 from the germline V gene are MNHEY and SMNVEV (reference sequence). The V end lost 3 bases, the J end lost 0 bases, and 12 bases lay between the germline ends. CDR3 in amino acids: CASSLAPISSYEQYF. CDR3 nucleotide sequence: TGTGCCAGCAGTTTGGCCCCGATAAGCTCCTACGAGCAGTACTTC.

The chain joins TRBV19 to TRBJ2-5, with 8 bases lining up with TRBD2. The J call may be incorrect, as the DNA end agrees better with TRBJ2-7. The V gene's germline CDR1 is LNHDA and CDR2 SQIVND (reference sequence). The CDR3 sequence is 15 residues long. CDR3 sequence (DNA): TGTGCCAGTAGTCCTAGAGCGGGAGTTACCTACGAGCAGTACTTC. Its translation: CASSPRAGVTYEQYF.

The V and J genes are TRBV19 and TRBJ2-1; possibly TRBD2 for D (5 bases). The CDR3 sequence is 14 residues long. Trimming removed 5 bases from V and 4 bases from J, with 12 bases in between. Germline assignment: CDR1 LNHDA and CDR2 SQIVND (reference sequence). The CDR3 nucleotides are TGTGCCAGTAGTTCTAGCCTTCTTTACAATGAGCAGTTCTTC. It yields the protein CASSSSLLYNEQFF.

This clone was seen once. The genes are TRBV4-1 and TRBJ1-6, with D hard to call. This CDR3 is built from 18 residues. In germline, CDR1 is MGHRA, CDR2 YSYEKL. The V and J ends lost 3 bases and 0 bases respectively, with 15 bases between them. The CDR3 DNA sequence: TGCGCCAGCAGCCAGAACCGGGCCGAAAGCTCCTATAATTCACCCCTCCACTTT. It specifies CASSQNRAESSYNSPLHF.

The J gene is TRBJ1-2, the V gene TRBV19, with 9 bases fitting TRBD1. The CDR3 consists of 15 residues. J lost 4 bases, V lost 4 bases, and 7 bases had no gene match. Germline V CDR1 and CDR2: LNHDA, SQIVND (reference sequence). CDR3 loop: CASSTLQGASYGYTF. CDR3 sequence (DNA): TGTGCCAGTAGTACCTTACAGGGGGCGAGCTATGGCTACACCTTC.

The rearrangement uses TRBV5-6 and TRBJ2-1; D is uncertain. V lost 2 bases and J 0 bases, leaving 9 bases between the germline ends. This CDR3 is 15 amino acids long. Germline assignment: CDR1 SGHDT and CDR2 YYEEEE. The DNA for the CDR3 is TGTGCCAGCAGCTTATTGTTCCCCTCCTACAATGAGCAGTTCTTC. Its protein is CASSLLFPSYNEQFF.

V and J are TRBV7-2 and TRBJ2-7, with D uncertain. This CDR3 has 16 amino acids. From germline, CDR1 is SGHTA and CDR2 FQGNSA. V lost 0 bases, J lost 0 bases, and 12 bases lay in between. Here the CDR3 reads CASSLAFGVDSYEQYF. DNA of the CDR3: TGTGCCAGCAGCTTAGCCTTCGGCGTCGACTCCTACGAGCAGTACTTC.

The genes are TRBV28 and TRBJ1-5; D uncertain. Trimming removed 8 bases from V and 4 bases from J, with 15 bases in between. This CDR3 is built from 14 residues. The germline V gene has CDR1 MDHEN and CDR2 SYDVKM. CDR3 residues: CASRNEILNQPQHF. The CDR3 nucleotides are TGTGCCAGCCGAAATGAGATCTTAAATCAGCCCCAGCATTTT.

The chain is built from TRBV19 and TRBJ2-7, with unresolved D. Trimming removed 4 bases at V and 3 bases at J, with 7 bases between. From germline, CDR1 is LNHDA and CDR2 SQIVND (reference sequence). The CDR3 sequence is 12 residues long. The CDR3 spells CASSNGYYEQYF. The CDR3 bases are TGTGCCAGTAGTAACGGGTACTACGAGCAGTACTTC.